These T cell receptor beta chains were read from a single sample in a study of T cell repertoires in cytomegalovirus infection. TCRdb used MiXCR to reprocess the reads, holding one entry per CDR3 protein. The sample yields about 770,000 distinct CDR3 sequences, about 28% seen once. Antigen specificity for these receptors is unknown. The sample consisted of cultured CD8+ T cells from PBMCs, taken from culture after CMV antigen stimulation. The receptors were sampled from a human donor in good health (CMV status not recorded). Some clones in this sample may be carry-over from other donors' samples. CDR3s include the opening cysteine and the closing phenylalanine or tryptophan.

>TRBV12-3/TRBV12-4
CASSPTDRGLYEQYF
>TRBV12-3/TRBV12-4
CASSHSARAPGANVLTF
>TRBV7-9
CASRAGPSQAYEQYF
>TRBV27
CASSLSLSRQDTIYF
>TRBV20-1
CIPAGTVQETQYF
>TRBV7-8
CASSNPTVANEKLFF
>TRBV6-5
CASSYLSGQWQFF
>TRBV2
CASSEWTSIGTDTQYF
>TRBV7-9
CASSSPGEGGDTEAFF
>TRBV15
CATSRDLTGEASGANVLTF
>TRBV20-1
CSARERGAGTGELFF
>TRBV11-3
CASSHPQGKRTEAFF
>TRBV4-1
CASSQGWTSGNTIYF
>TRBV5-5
CASSLEGAGYEQFF
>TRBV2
CAIPTGPGYTF
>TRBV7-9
CASSLFPLQGPKDTEAFF
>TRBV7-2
CASSSADRGVMGYEKLFF
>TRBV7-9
CASSPKDRPNEQFF
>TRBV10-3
CAIMAVGNTIYF
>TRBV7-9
CASSWNREGYTF
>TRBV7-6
CATGTVYGYTF
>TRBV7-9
CASSLAPTGEAEAFF
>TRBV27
CASRTGGGAQPQHF
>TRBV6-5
CASSYSSGVAYEQYF
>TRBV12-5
CASGRTGGHPYGYTF
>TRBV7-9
CASSFTDPPLHF
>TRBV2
CASPRSGTEAFF
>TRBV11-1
CASRTGDNYEQYF
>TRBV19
CATRGPGQLFYGYTF
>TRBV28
CASRTTGNGVDTGELFF
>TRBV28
CASSPQGLGYNEQFF
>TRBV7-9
CASSLVYSSF
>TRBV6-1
CASTQRMGLAGANEQFF
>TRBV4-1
CASSQESAGGYTF
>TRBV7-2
CASSLNANQPQHF
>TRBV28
CASRASRNQETQYF
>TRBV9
CASSPPAEAFF
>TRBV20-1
CSAEGWPQPQHF
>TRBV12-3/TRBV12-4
CASSLVGAGEVERF
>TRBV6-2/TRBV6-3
CASTLSSYNEQFF
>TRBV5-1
CASSSTSGGSYEQYF
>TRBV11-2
CASSSGLAGFAGNEQFF
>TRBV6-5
CASSYTSGDLETQYF
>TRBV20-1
CSARDPQGAGAGGLYNEQFF
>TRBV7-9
CASSSGQGANQPQHF
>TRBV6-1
CASSLGLARTDTQYF
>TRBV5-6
CASSLGPGTGGFGYTF
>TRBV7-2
CASSLDNRLYSNRPQHF
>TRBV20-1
CSASRPGANTEAFF
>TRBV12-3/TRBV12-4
CASSLGQGNIQYF
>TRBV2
CASIQEEGTQYF
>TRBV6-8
CASSYGVSTEAFF
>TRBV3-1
CASSQGEGARSEAFF
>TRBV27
CASIPRAGGPREQFF
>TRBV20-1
CSAAQRVYGNEQFF